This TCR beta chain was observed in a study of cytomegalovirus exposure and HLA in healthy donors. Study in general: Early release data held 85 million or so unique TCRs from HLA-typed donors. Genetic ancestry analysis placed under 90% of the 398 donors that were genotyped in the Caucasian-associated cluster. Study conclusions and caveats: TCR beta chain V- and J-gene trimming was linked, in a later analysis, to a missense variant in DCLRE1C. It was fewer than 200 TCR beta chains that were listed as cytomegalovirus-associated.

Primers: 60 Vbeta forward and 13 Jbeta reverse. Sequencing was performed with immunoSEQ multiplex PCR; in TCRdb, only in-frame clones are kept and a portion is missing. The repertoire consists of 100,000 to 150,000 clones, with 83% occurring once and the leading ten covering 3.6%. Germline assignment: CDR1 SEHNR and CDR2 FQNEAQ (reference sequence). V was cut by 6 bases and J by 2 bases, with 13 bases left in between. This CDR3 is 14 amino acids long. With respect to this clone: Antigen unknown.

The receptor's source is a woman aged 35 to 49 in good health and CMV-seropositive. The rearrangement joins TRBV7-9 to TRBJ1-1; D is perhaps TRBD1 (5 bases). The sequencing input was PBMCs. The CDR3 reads CASRKTEVNTEAFF. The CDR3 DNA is TGTGCCAGCAGAAAGACAGAGGTTAACACTGAAGCTTTCTTT.